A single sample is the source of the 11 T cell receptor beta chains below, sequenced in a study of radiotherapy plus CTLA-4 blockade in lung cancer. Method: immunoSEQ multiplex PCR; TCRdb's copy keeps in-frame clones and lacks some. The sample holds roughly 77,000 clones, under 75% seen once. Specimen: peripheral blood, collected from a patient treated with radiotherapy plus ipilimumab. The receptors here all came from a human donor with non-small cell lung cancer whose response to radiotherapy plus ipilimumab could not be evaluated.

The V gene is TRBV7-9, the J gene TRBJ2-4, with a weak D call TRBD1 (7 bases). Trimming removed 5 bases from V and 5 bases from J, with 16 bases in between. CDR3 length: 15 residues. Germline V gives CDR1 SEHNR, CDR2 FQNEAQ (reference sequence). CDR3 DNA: TGTGCCAGCAGCCGACAGGGACTCGGGGAAAACATTCAGTACTTC. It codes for CASSRQGLGENIQYF. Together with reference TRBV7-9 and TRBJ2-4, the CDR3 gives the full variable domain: DTGVSQNPRHKITKRGQNVTFRCDPISEHNRLYWYRQTLGQGPEFLTYFQNEAQLEKSRLLSDRFSAERPKGSFSTLEIQRTEQGDSAMYLCASSRQGLGENIQYFGAGTRLSVL.

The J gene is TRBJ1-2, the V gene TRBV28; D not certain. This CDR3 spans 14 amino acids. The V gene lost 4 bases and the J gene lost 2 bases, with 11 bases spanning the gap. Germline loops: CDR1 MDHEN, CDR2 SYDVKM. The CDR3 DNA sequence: TGTGCCAGCAGTTCCCCGGGGTCGAACTATGGCTACACCTTC. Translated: CASSSPGSNYGYTF.

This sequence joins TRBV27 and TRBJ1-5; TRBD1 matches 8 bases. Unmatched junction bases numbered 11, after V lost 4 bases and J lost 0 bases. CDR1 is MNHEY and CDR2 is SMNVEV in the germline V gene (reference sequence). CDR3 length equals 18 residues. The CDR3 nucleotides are TGTGCCAGCAGTTCCCATGAGACAGGGGACTATAGCAATCAGCCCCAGCATTTT. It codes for CASSSHETGDYSNQPQHF.

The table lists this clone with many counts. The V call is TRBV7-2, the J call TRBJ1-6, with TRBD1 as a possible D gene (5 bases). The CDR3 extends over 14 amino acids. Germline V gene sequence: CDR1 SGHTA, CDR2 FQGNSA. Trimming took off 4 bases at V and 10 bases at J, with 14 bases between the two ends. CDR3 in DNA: TGTGCCAGCAGCTCTTTCAGGAGGGACTCACCCCTCCACTTT. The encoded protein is CASSSFRRDSPLHF.

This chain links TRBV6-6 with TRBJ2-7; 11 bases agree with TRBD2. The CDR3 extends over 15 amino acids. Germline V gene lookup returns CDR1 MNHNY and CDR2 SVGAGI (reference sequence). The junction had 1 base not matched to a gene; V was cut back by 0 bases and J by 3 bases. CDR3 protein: CASSYSGTSGYEQYF. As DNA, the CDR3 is TGTGCCAGCAGTTACTCAGGGACTAGCGGCTACGAGCAGTACTTC.

CDR3 coding DNA: TGTGCCTGGAGTCCAGGCGTCCCTGGGGAAAAACTGTTTTTT. Translating it yields CAWSPGVPGEKLFF. The rearrangement uses TRBV30 and TRBJ1-4, with D hard to call. Germline CDR1 reads GTSNPN; CDR2 reads SVGIG (reference sequence). V was clipped by 2 bases and J by 8 bases, with 15 bases between them. The CDR3 totals 14 residues.

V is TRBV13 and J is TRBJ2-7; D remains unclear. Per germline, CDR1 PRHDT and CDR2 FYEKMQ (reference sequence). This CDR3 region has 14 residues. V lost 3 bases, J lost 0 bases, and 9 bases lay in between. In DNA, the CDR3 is TGTGCCAGCAGCTTCTGGAGCAGCTCCTACGAGCAGTACTTC. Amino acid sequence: CASSFWSSSYEQYF. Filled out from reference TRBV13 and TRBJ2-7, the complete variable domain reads AAGVIQSPRHLIKEKRETATLKCYPIPRHDTVYWYQQGPGQDPQFLISFYEKMQSDKGSIPDRFSAQQFSDYHSELNMSSLELGDSALYFCASSFWSSSYEQYFGPGTRLTVT.

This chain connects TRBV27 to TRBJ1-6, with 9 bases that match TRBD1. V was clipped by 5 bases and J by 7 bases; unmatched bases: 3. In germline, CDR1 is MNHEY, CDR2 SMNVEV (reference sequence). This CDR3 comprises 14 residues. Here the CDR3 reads CASSPGQGNSPLHF. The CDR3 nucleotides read TGTGCCAGCAGTCCCGGACAGGGGAATTCACCCCTCCACTTT.

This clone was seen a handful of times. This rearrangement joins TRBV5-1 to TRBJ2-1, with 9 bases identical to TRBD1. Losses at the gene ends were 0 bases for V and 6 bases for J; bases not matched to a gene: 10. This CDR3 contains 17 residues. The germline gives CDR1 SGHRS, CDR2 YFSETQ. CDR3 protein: CASSLGAGTGSINEQFF. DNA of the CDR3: TGCGCCAGCAGCTTGGGAGCCGGGACAGGGAGTATCAATGAGCAGTTCTTC. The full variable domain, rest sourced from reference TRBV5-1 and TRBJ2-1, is KAGVTQTPRYLIKTRGQQVTLSCSPISGHRSVSWYQQTPGQGLQFLFEYFSETQRNKGNFPGRFSGRQFSNSRSEMNVSTLELGDSALYLCASSLGAGTGSINEQFFGPGTRLTVL.

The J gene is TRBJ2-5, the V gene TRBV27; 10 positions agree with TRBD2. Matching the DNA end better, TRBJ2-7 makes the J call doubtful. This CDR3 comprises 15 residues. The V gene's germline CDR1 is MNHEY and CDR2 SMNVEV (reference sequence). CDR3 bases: TGTGCCAGCAGTGGGAGGACTAGCGGCCCCTACGAGCAGTACTTC. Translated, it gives CASSGRTSGPYEQYF.

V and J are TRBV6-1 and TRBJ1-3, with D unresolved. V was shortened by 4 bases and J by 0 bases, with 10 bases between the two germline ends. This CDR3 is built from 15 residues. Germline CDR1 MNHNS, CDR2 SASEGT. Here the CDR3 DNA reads TGTGCCAGCAGTGCGGGTTTCAGCTCTGGAAACACCATATATTTT. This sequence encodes CASSAGFSSGNTIYF.